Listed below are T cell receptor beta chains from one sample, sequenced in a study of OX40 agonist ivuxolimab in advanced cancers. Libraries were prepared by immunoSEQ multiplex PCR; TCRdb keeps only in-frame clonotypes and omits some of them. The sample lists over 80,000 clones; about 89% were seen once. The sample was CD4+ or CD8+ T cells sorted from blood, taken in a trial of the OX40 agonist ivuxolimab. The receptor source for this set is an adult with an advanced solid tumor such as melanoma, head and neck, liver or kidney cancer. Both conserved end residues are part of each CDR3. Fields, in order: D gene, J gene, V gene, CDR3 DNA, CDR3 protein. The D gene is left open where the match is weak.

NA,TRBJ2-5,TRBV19,TGTGCCAGTAGTGTCGGGGTAGGGACCCAGTACTTC,CASSVGVGTQYF
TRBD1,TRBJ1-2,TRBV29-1,TGCAGCGGTCAGGGGGCGGGGGGCTATGGCTACACCTTC,CSGQGAGGYGYTF
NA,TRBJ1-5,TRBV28,TGTGCCAGCAGTTTGCGGGCAGCTTATAGCAATCAGCCCCAGCATTTT,CASSLRAAYSNQPQHF
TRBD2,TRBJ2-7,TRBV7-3,TGTGCCAGCAGCCTCCGGGATTGGAAGCGGGGGACTACCTACGAGCAGTACTTC,CASSLRDWKRGTTYEQYF
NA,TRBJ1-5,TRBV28,TGTGCCAGCAAAGGAGTGGGCAATCAGCCCCAGCATTTT,CASKGVGNQPQHF
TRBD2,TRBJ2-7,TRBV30,TGTGCCCAAAGGGGATGGGGGGGACCCTCCTACGAGCAGTACTTC,CAQRGWGGPSYEQYF
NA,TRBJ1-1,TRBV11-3,TGTGCCAGCAGCTTAATGAACACTGAAGCTTTCTTT,CASSLMNTEAFF
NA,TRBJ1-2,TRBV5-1,TGCGCCAGCAGCTTGGATCCAGGCTACGATGGCTACACCTTC,CASSLDPGYDGYTF
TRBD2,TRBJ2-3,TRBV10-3,TGTGCCATCAGAACGGGACTAGCGGTTACAGATACGCAGTATTTT,CAIRTGLAVTDTQYF
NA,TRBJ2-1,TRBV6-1,TGTGCCAGCAGTGAAATGCTAGCCCAAGGGGATGAGCAGTTCTTC,CASSEMLAQGDEQFF
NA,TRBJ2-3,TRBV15,TGTGCCACCAGCAGGGATTTCACAGATACGCAGTATTTT,CATSRDFTDTQYF